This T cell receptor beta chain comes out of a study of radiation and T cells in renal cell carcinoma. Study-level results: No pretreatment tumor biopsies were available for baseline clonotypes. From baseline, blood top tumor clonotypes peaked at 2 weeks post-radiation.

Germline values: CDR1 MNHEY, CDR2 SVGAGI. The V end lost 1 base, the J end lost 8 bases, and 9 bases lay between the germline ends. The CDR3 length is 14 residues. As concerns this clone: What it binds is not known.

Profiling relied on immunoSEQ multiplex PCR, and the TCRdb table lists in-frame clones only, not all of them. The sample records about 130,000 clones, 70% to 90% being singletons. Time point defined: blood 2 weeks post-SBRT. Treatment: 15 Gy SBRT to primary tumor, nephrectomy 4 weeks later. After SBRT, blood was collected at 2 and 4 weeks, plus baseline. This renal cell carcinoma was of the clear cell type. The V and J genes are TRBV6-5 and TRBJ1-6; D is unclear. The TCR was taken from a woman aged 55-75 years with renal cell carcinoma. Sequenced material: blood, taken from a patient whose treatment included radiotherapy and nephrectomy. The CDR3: CASSYYQSHSPLHF. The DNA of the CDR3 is TGTGCCAGCAGTTACTACCAGTCGCATTCACCCCTCCACTTT.